This T cell receptor (beta chain) emerged from a study of early T cells in non-severe SARS-CoV-2 infection. Study-wide background: Alpha and beta chains were unpaired, from unsorted whole-blood bulk RNA. Study-wide findings and caveats: VDJdb matching, biased toward anti-spike CD8 responses, missed private and CD4 specificities.

A note on this clonotype: Its antigen is still unknown.

Per germline, CDR1 ENHRY and CDR2 SYGVKD. The CDR3 is 14 amino acids. The ends were cut back, 7 bases at V and 7 bases at J, with 19 bases in the middle. Unique molecular identifiers tagged individual cDNA molecules. One entry per CDR3 protein results from TCRdb running MiXCR on the 5' RACE reads. Of roughly 70,000 distinct CDR3 sequences listed, just over 20% were seen once; the top ten hold 16%. The clonotype comes from an adult who was a healthcare worker with PCR-confirmed SARS-CoV-2 infection or an uninfected control (not recorded which). V is TRBV10-3 and J is TRBJ1-2, with D tentatively TRBD1 (5 bases). The specimen comprised whole blood, sampled at baseline. As DNA, the CDR3 is TGTGCCATCACCCAGTCTGGGGGACTGACTGGCTACACCTTC. Protein sequence: CAITQSGGLTGYTF.